These 15 T cell receptor beta chains share one sample of origin, sequenced in a study of CD8 T cells in Susac syndrome. The RNA, roughly 0.45 to 1 ug, was put through reverse transcription using random hexamers. TCRdb reprocessed the immunoSEQ multiplex PCR reads with MiXCR, giving one entry per CDR3 protein. The sample lists 100,000 to 150,000 distinct CDR3 sequences; 85% to 95% were seen once. Specimen: CD8+ T cells from PBMCs. Receptors originate from a human donor with multiple sclerosis.

This chain uses TRBV7-8 with TRBJ2-2; 13 bases map to TRBD2. The CDR3 is 16 amino acids. Per germline, CDR1 SGHVS and CDR2 FQNEAQ. V lost 8 bases and J lost 5; bases outside the gene matches: 8. The DNA of the CDR3 is TGTGCCAGCGAAACTAGCGGGAGGGCCGGAACCGGGGAGCTGTTTTTT. This sequence encodes CASETSGRAGTGELFF.

The rearrangement joins TRBV19 to TRBJ2-1; a weak D match, TRBD1 (6 bases). The length of the CDR3 is 14 residues. V was shortened by 3 bases and J by 5 bases, with 11 bases between the two germline ends. CDR1 and CDR2 (germline): LNHDA, SQIVND (reference sequence). This chain's CDR3 is CASSIGGGHNEQFF. The CDR3 nucleotides are TGTGCCAGTAGTATTGGGGGCGGACACAATGAGCAGTTCTTC.

This rearrangement joins TRBV19 to TRBJ2-2; D is unresolved. This CDR3 spans 15 amino acids. Trimming took 3 bases from V and 0 from J, leaving 8 bases between them. Germline V gene sequence: CDR1 LNHDA, CDR2 SQIVND (reference sequence). CDR3 sequence reads: CASSILEANTGELFF. For the CDR3, the DNA is TGTGCCAGTAGTATCCTAGAAGCGAACACCGGGGAGCTGTTTTTT.

This chain connects TRBV12-3 or TRBV12-4 to TRBJ2-2; 11 bases are shared with TRBD2. After removal of 5 bases from V and 7 bases from J, the junction contained 6 bases not matched to a gene. The CDR3 contains 15 residues. CDR3 loop: CASSTSGSTVGELFF. The CDR3 coding sequence is TGTGCCAGCAGTACTAGCGGGAGTACCGTCGGGGAGCTGTTTTTT.

This chain connects TRBV5-1 to TRBJ2-7; TRBD1 aligns across 9 bases. V lost 3 bases, J lost 5 bases, and 6 bases stayed unmatched. The CDR3 loop spans 14 amino acids. In germline, CDR1 is SGHRS, CDR2 YFSETQ. The CDR3: CASSYGQGTDEQYV. In DNA, the CDR3 is TGCGCCAGCAGCTATGGACAGGGGACGGACGAGCAGTACGTC.

The chain recombines TRBV15 with TRBJ2-2; tentatively, D is TRBD1 or TRBD2 (5 bases each). The CDR3 is 15 amino acids. Germline CDR1 LNHNV, CDR2 YYDKDF (reference sequence). The V and J ends lost 3 bases and 4 bases respectively, with 12 bases between them. CDR3 protein: CATSREGTRTGELFF. For the CDR3, the DNA is TGTGCCACCAGCAGGGAAGGGACCCGCACCGGGGAGCTGTTTTTT.

This clonotype was seen a few times. The chain recombines TRBV28 with TRBJ1-1; 7 bases fit TRBD1. V shed 3 bases, J shed 4 bases, and the junction held 8 bases outside the gene matches. Germline CDR1 MDHEN, CDR2 SYDVKM. This CDR3 comprises 15 residues. The CDR3 DNA sequence: TGTGCCAGCAGTTTGACAGGGATAGGCGCCACTGAAGCTTTCTTT. This encodes CASSLTGIGATEAFF.

The chain is built from TRBV3-1 and TRBJ2-7; D might be TRBD1 (7 bases). CDR3 length: 14 amino acids. V was cut by 4 bases and J by 4 bases, with 14 bases left in between. Germline V gene data show CDR1 as LGHDT and CDR2 as YNNKEL (reference sequence). In nucleotides, the CDR3 is TGTGCCAGCAGCCGACAGGGCGGGATGTACGAGCAGTACTTC. This encodes CASSRQGGMYEQYF.

The chain couples TRBV19 to TRBJ2-1; the D gene could be TRBD1 or TRBD2 (5 bases each). The CDR3 runs 14 residues. V lost 5 bases to trimming and J lost 6 bases, with 14 bases between them. The germline V gene has CDR1 LNHDA and CDR2 SQIVND (reference sequence). The CDR3 DNA sequence: TGTGCCAGTAGTCCGGGACGGCCAAGCAATGAGCAGTTCTTC. Protein: CASSPGRPSNEQFF.

V usage is TRBV6-2 or TRBV6-3 and J usage is TRBJ2-2; D may be TRBD2 (6 bases). V lost 8 bases and J 5 bases, leaving 15 bases between the germline ends. CDR1 MNHEY and CDR2 SVGEGT come from the germline V gene. There are 14 residues in the CDR3. The CDR3, as DNA: TGTGCCAGCCGCGCGGCAGGGAGGACCGGGGAGCTGTTTTTT. Its protein is CASRAAGRTGELFF.

The chain is built from TRBV29-1 and TRBJ1-5, with 9 bases matching TRBD1. Germline CDR1 and CDR2: SQVTM and ANQGSEA. Germline trimming cut 7 bases from V and 0 bases from J; bases unmatched to any gene: 13. CDR3 size: 17 residues. The CDR3 nucleotides read TGCAGCGGACCGGGACAGGGCGGTTCGGATAGCAATCAGCCCCAGCATTTT. Residues: CSGPGQGGSDSNQPQHF.

This chain joins TRBV6-4 and TRBJ2-2; 10 bases agree with TRBD2. Trimming took 10 bases from V and 1 from J; bases not matched to a gene: 0. The CDR3 is 13 residues long. The germline V gene has CDR1 MRHNA and CDR2 SNTAGT. The CDR3 sequence is CATSGGNTGELFF. The DNA of the CDR3 is TGTGCCACTAGCGGGGGGAACACCGGGGAGCTGTTTTTT.

The chain links TRBV9 to TRBJ2-1, with 9 bases aligning to TRBD2. Losses at the gene ends were 0 bases for V and 0 bases for J; bases not matched to a gene: 1. The CDR3 covers 16 residues. Per the germline V gene, CDR1 is SGDLS and CDR2 is YYNGEE. CDR3 protein: CASSVGSGGSYNEQFF. The CDR3 coding sequence is TGTGCCAGCAGCGTAGGTAGCGGGGGCTCCTACAATGAGCAGTTCTTC.

In this sample, this clonotype turned up once. The chain combines TRBV28 with TRBJ2-5; unclear D gene. The CDR3 is made up of 14 amino acids. Germline values: CDR1 MDHEN, CDR2 SYDVKM. V lost 5 bases to trimming and J lost 2 bases, with 12 bases between them. DNA for the CDR3: TGTGCCAGCAGTGTCCGGGCCGTACAAGAGACCCAGTACTTC. Amino acids: CASSVRAVQETQYF.

V is TRBV5-1 and J is TRBJ2-1, with D perhaps given as TRBD1 or TRBD2 (5 bases each). The CDR3 is made up of 12 amino acids. The germline V gene has CDR1 SGHRS and CDR2 YFSETQ. Deletions cut 5 bases from V and 12 bases from J, with 15 bases between. The CDR3 DNA reads as TGCGCCAGCAGTGTCGGGGCGGTTGGGCAGTTCTTC. Translating it yields CASSVGAVGQFF. Drawing the rest from reference TRBV5-1 and TRBJ2-1, the complete variable domain is KAGVTQTPRYLIKTRGQQVTLSCSPISGHRSVSWYQQTPGQGLQFLFEYFSETQRNKGNFPGRFSGRQFSNSRSEMNVSTLELGDSALYLCASSVGAVGQFFGPGTRLTVL.